A selection of T cell receptor beta chains follows, all from one sample in a study of blood T cell repertoires in COVID-19. Generated by immunoSEQ multiplex PCR, the TCRdb table keeps only in-frame clones and is missing some. Of about 120,000 clones in the sample, 80% to 90% were seen once. Sequencing used peripheral blood. The receptors were gathered from an older man with active or convalescent COVID-19. The CDR3 runs from the conserved cysteine through the conserved F or W. The D gene is left open where the match is weak. Part of the rows lack a size; the others show once, few, many or a class for expanded clones.

V gene,J gene,clone size,D gene,CDR3 DNA,CDR3 protein
TRBV28,TRBJ1-2,.,.,TGTGCCAGCAGTCCTCGGGGTATCTATGGCTACACCTTC,CASSPRGIYGYTF
TRBV27,TRBJ2-7,.,.,TGTGCCACCAAACGGACAGCGAGCTCCTACGAGCAGTACTTC,CATKRTASSYEQYF
TRBV19,TRBJ2-5,.,TRBD2,TGTGCCAGTAGTAACGCCAGACTAGCAGCTGAGACCCAGTACTTC,CASSNARLAAETQYF
TRBV5-1,TRBJ2-2,.,.,TGCGCCAGCAGCTTGCGGACTGGGCCCACCGGGGAGCTGTTTTTT,CASSLRTGPTGELFF
TRBV4-2,TRBJ2-1,.,TRBD2,TGTGCCAGCAGCCAATGGGCTAGCGGGAGTGGTTCCTACAATGAGCAGTTCTTC,CASSQWASGSGSYNEQFF
TRBV28,TRBJ1-1,few,.,TGTGCCAGCAGTCTAGCGACGGGGAGAACTGAAGCTTTCTTT,CASSLATGRTEAFF
TRBV6-2/TRBV6-3,TRBJ2-5,.,.,TGTGCCAGCAGTATGCAGTCTCAAGAGACCCAGTACTTC,CASSMQSQETQYF
TRBV19,TRBJ2-1,.,TRBD2,TGTGCCAGTAGTATCCTAGCTGGGGGGGGTGAGCAGTTCTTC,CASSILAGGGEQFF
TRBV9,TRBJ2-1,.,.,TGTGCCAGCAGCGCCGCCGGAGCCCCGGGGTACAATGAGCAGTTCTTC,CASSAAGAPGYNEQFF
TRBV19,TRBJ2-3,.,.,TGTGCCAGTAGTCGACGCGGAGGTGTGAGCACAGATACGCAGTATTTT,CASSRRGGVSTDTQYF
TRBV10-1,TRBJ2-5,.,TRBD1,TGCGCCAGCAGCCCCGACAGGGGGCTTGAGACCCAGTACTTC,CASSPDRGLETQYF
TRBV6-5,TRBJ2-3,.,.,TGTGCCAGCAGCCTCACTAGTATCTCAGATACGCAGTATTTT,CASSLTSISDTQYF
TRBV6-1,TRBJ1-5,.,TRBD1,TGTGCCAGCAGTGAAATGTTGGGACAGGGATCTCAGCCCCAGCATTTT,CASSEMLGQGSQPQHF
TRBV19,TRBJ2-2,once,TRBD1,TGTGCCAGTAGTTCCCGGACAGGGGGCACCGGGGAGCTGTTTTTT,CASSSRTGGTGELFF
TRBV28,TRBJ1-5,.,.,TGTGCCAGCAGTTTAGGCCTAGAAGGTCAGCCCCAGCATTTT,CASSLGLEGQPQHF
TRBV19,TRBJ2-5,.,TRBD1,TGTGCCAGTAGGAGGGGGCCCCAAGAGACCCAGTACTTC,CASRRGPQETQYF
TRBV6-5,TRBJ2-1,.,TRBD1,TGTGCCAGCAGACTGGGACAGAGCTCCTACAATGAGCAGTTCTTC,CASRLGQSSYNEQFF
TRBV9,TRBJ2-1,few,TRBD2,TGTGCCAGCAGCGAAAGCGGGAGTGAGCAGTTCTTC,CASSESGSEQFF
TRBV10-1,TRBJ2-3,.,.,TGCGCCAGCAAGGGGCAACTTAGGGCAGATACGCAGTATTTT,CASKGQLRADTQYF
TRBV3-1/TRBV3-2,TRBJ1-6,.,.,TGTGCCAGCAGCCAGGAGGTTTTAGTTGCTTCACCCCTCCACTTT,CASSQEVLVASPLHF
TRBV28,TRBJ1-5,.,.,TGTGCCAGCAGCCTTTTACAGGGTAGCCAGCCCCAGCATTTT,CASSLLQGSQPQHF
TRBV27,TRBJ2-4,.,TRBD2,TGTGCCAGCAGTTCCAAAGCTAGCGGCCTAGCCAAAAACATTCAGTACTTC,CASSSKASGLAKNIQYF
TRBV6-5,TRBJ1-2,.,TRBD1,TGTGCCAGCAGAGGGACAGGGGGCGGCGGCTACACCTTC,CASRGTGGGGYTF
TRBV7-3,TRBJ2-2,.,TRBD1,TGTGCCAGCAGCTTAAACGCAGGGGGCGCAAGCGGGGAGCTGTTTTTT,CASSLNAGGASGELFF
TRBV18,TRBJ1-1,.,TRBD1,TGTGCCAGCTCACCCCGAGGGGGCGAGTTGACTGAAGCTTTCTTT,CASSPRGGELTEAFF
TRBV7-9,TRBJ2-1,.,TRBD1,TGTGCCAGCAGCTCCTCGACAGGGGGGGATTGGAATGAGCAGTTCTTC,CASSSSTGGDWNEQFF
TRBV9,TRBJ1-6,.,TRBD1,TGTGCCAGCAGCGGAGGACAGGGAGGGAATTCACCCCTCCACTTT,CASSGGQGGNSPLHF
TRBV6-5,TRBJ1-5,.,.,TGTGCCAGCGAGGCCAGGGACAATCAGCCCCAGCATTTT,CASEARDNQPQHF
TRBV28,TRBJ1-6,.,TRBD1,TGTGCCAGCAGTTTATGGGGACAGGTGGATTCACCCCTCCACTTT,CASSLWGQVDSPLHF
TRBV4-1,TRBJ2-1,.,TRBD2,TGCGCCAGCAGCCCGACTAGCGGGAGGGTGGGGAATGAGCAGTTCTTC,CASSPTSGRVGNEQFF
TRBV28,TRBJ1-1,.,TRBD1,TGTGCCAGCAGGTCTAGGGGGCGAGGGATGAACACTGAAGCTTTCTTT,CASRSRGRGMNTEAFF
TRBV7-9,TRBJ2-3,.,TRBD2,TGTGCCAGCAGCCGACTAGCGGACCCCACAGATACGCAGTATTTT,CASSRLADPTDTQYF
TRBV6-5,TRBJ2-7,.,TRBD1,TGTGCCAGCAGCCCGAGGGACAGGGCCTACGAGCAGTACTTC,CASSPRDRAYEQYF
TRBV30,TRBJ1-3,.,TRBD1,TGTGCCTGGAGTTATCGGGACAGATCTGGAAACACCATATATTTT,CAWSYRDRSGNTIYF
TRBV28,TRBJ2-5,.,TRBD2,TGTGCCAGCAGTCTAGCGGGACACCAAGAGACCCAGTACTTC,CASSLAGHQETQYF
TRBV9,TRBJ1-4,few,TRBD1,TGTGCCAGCAGCCCAACTCCGGGACAGGGTGATGAAAAACTGTTTTTT,CASSPTPGQGDEKLFF
TRBV7-9,TRBJ2-1,.,.,TGTGCCAGCAGCTTATCCCTTGAGCAGTTCTTC,CASSLSLEQFF
TRBV27,TRBJ1-1,.,TRBD1,TGTGCCAGCAGGCCGGAAGGACAGGGGTTCACTGAAGCTTTCTTT,CASRPEGQGFTEAFF
TRBV11-2,TRBJ2-4,.,.,TGTGCCAGCACCCCCGGGGGTGGCAAAAACATTCAGTACTTC,CASTPGGGKNIQYF
TRBV3-1/TRBV3-2,TRBJ2-7,.,.,TGTGCCAGCAGCCACGAGGCCGCCGGCTACGAGCAGTACTTC,CASSHEAAGYEQYF